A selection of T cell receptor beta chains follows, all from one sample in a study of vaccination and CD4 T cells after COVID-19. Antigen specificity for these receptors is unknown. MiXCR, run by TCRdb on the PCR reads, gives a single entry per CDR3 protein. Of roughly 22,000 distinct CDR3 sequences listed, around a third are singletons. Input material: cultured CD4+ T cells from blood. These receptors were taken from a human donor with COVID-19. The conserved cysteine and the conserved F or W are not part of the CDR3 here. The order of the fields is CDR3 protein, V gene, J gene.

cdr3_aa: ASSEGENIQY
v_call: TRBV6-4
j_call: TRBJ2-4

cdr3_aa: ASRPQGPEAF
v_call: TRBV6-1
j_call: TRBJ1-1

cdr3_aa: SANLPGNSPLH
v_call: TRBV20-1
j_call: TRBJ1-6

cdr3_aa: ASTARGGAAYEQY
v_call: TRBV6-2/TRBV6-3
j_call: TRBJ2-7

cdr3_aa: ASLTIDGISGANVLT
v_call: TRBV12-3/TRBV12-4
j_call: TRBJ2-6

cdr3_aa: ASSSNNRVPYEQY
v_call: TRBV7-2
j_call: TRBJ2-7

cdr3_aa: ASSPFQGSYSGYT
v_call: TRBV7-9
j_call: TRBJ1-2

cdr3_aa: ASSSRGPIGTQY
v_call: TRBV7-2
j_call: TRBJ2-5

cdr3_aa: ASSLEGRTYEQY
v_call: TRBV5-1
j_call: TRBJ2-7

cdr3_aa: ASNRLGDSGGYT
v_call: TRBV12-3/TRBV12-4
j_call: TRBJ1-2

cdr3_aa: ASRFRNNQGVQY
v_call: TRBV7-8
j_call: TRBJ2-7

cdr3_aa: SVKLGQGANYGYT
v_call: TRBV20-1
j_call: TRBJ1-2

cdr3_aa: ASSQPRGYEQY
v_call: TRBV7-2
j_call: TRBJ2-7

cdr3_aa: ATSDKAGASNQPQH
v_call: TRBV24-1
j_call: TRBJ1-5

cdr3_aa: ATRSGTGSGNTIY
v_call: TRBV19
j_call: TRBJ1-3

cdr3_aa: ASSQDFGLTDTQY
v_call: TRBV14
j_call: TRBJ2-3